A single sample is the source of the 20 T cell receptor beta chains below, sequenced in a study of cytomegalovirus exposure and HLA in healthy donors. The primer mix had 60 Vbeta and 13 Jbeta primers. The data were produced by immunoSEQ multiplex PCR, yet TCRdb's version contains in-frame clones alone and is incomplete. The table gives approximately 110,000 clones; the top ten clones make up roughly 0.94% of it. Specimen: PBMCs. The receptors were sampled from a man aged 18 to 30 in good health and CMV-seronegative.

V gene TRBV9 combines with J gene TRBJ2-3, with D possibly TRBD2 on 6 matching bases. The CDR3 is made up of 14 amino acids. CDR1 and CDR2 from the germline V gene are SGDLS and YYNGEE. Trimming pared 0 bases from V and 5 bases from J, leaving 10 bases between. DNA of the CDR3: TGTGCCAGCAGCGTAGGTGGGGGGATAGATACGCAGTATTTT. It codes for CASSVGGGIDTQYF.

The rearrangement uses TRBV7-9 and TRBJ1-2; possibly TRBD1 for D (5 bases). The germline gives CDR1 SEHNR, CDR2 FQNEAQ (reference sequence). The CDR3 runs 14 residues. V was pared by 5 bases and J by 3 bases, with 13 bases between. CDR3 amino acids: CASSQRGAHYGYTF. CDR3 nucleotides: TGTGCCAGCAGCCAGCGTGGGGCTCACTATGGCTACACCTTC.

V gene TRBV5-1 combines with J gene TRBJ1-6; 10 nucleotides agree with TRBD1. Unmatched junction bases numbered 6, after V lost 0 bases and J lost 6 bases. The length of the CDR3 is 17 residues. Per germline, CDR1 SGHRS and CDR2 YFSETQ. CDR3 residues: CASSLAGTGEGNSPLHF. In DNA, the CDR3 is TGCGCCAGCAGCTTGGCCGGGACAGGGGAAGGTAATTCACCCCTCCACTTT.

The chain links TRBV2 to TRBJ2-2, with D maybe TRBD2 (6 bases). Germline V CDR1 and CDR2: SNHLY, FYNNEI. The CDR3 consists of 13 residues. Between the trimmed V and J ends, which lost 4 bases and 5 bases, there was a span of 8 bases. CDR3 loop: CASSAEGTGELFF. In nucleotides, the CDR3 is TGTGCCAGCAGTGCGGAGGGGACCGGGGAGCTGTTTTTT.

The chain carries TRBV6-1 and TRBJ1-5; D is ambiguous. Germline values: CDR1 MNHNS, CDR2 SASEGT. Trimming removed 8 bases from V and 3 bases from J, with 11 bases in between. The CDR3 contains 13 residues. In DNA form, the CDR3 reads TGTGCCAGCGGCGTACAGAACAATCAGCCCCAGCATTTT. Its protein is CASGVQNNQPQHF.

The chain combines TRBV27 with TRBJ1-2; D is undetermined. The V end was cut by 0 bases, the J end by 2 bases, with 10 bases between. This CDR3 spans 15 amino acids. Germline CDR1 reads MNHEY; CDR2 reads SMNVEV (reference sequence). The CDR3 sequence: CASSLSYGQNYGYTF. Written as DNA, the CDR3 is TGTGCCAGCAGTTTATCGTATGGGCAGAACTATGGCTACACCTTC.

The DNA of the CDR3 is TGTGCCAGCAGCCACCGACAGGTGAACACTGAAGCTTTCTTT. It translates to CASSHRQVNTEAFF. The chain employs TRBV11-2 and TRBJ1-1; D might be TRBD1 (6 bases). Between the trimmed V and J ends, which lost 5 bases and 0 bases, there was a span of 10 bases. The germline CDR1 and CDR2 sequences are SGHAT and FQNNGV. The CDR3 loop spans 14 amino acids.

The chain combines TRBV5-1 with TRBJ2-3, with TRBD1 as a possible D gene (6 bases). The CDR3 loop spans 16 amino acids. The V end was cut by 4 bases, the J end by 4 bases, with 19 bases between. The germline gives CDR1 SGHRS, CDR2 YFSETQ. This CDR3 reads CASSRLGGSIPDTQYF. The CDR3 bases are TGCGCCAGCAGCCGCCTAGGGGGATCGATCCCAGATACGCAGTATTTT.

The chain uses TRBV7-2 and TRBJ2-3, with D perhaps matching TRBD1 (6 bases). Germline CDR1 and CDR2: SGHTA and FQGNSA. This CDR3 region has 16 residues. The V end was cut by 5 bases, the J end by 6 bases, with 21 bases between. In DNA, the CDR3 is TGTGCCAGCAGCCCCCGGTGGGACAACGCAGGGGATACGCAGTATTTT. It encodes CASSPRWDNAGDTQYF.

J is TRBJ2-5 and V is TRBV6-1; D is ambiguous. Gene TRBJ2-7 matches the end of the DNA better, so the J call may be wrong. The CDR3 runs to 12 residues. Looked up from germline, CDR1 is MNHNS and CDR2 is SASEGT. The CDR3 spells CASSSTNYEQYF. In DNA form, the CDR3 reads TGTGCCAGCAGCTCGACGAACTACGAGCAGTACTTC.

The rearrangement links TRBV19 to TRBJ2-2, with TRBD2 as a possible D gene (6 bases). Between the trimmed V and J ends, which lost 3 bases and 0 bases, there was a span of 14 bases. Germline V CDR1 and CDR2: LNHDA, SQIVND (reference sequence). This CDR3 spans 17 amino acids. The chain's CDR3 is CASSIPPRTTNTGELFF. CDR3 sequence (DNA): TGTGCCAGTAGTATCCCCCCTAGGACTACGAACACCGGGGAGCTGTTTTTT.

The rearrangement joins TRBV9 to TRBJ1-2; 8 bases align to TRBD1. After removal of 2 bases from V and 0 bases from J, the junction contained 12 bases not matched to a gene. This CDR3 is built from 18 residues. From germline, CDR1 is SGDLS and CDR2 YYNGEE. The CDR3 protein is CASSVTSLTGGANYGYTF. The DNA of the CDR3 is TGTGCCAGCAGCGTTACATCCCTTACAGGGGGGGCTAACTATGGCTACACCTTC.

To note about this clone: One end of the junction fails to match germline, which may point to a read error. V is TRBV30 and J is TRBJ1-1; TRBD1 matches 12 bases. The CDR3 runs to 12 residues. Per the germline V gene, CDR1 is GTSNPN and CDR2 is SVGIG (reference sequence). CDR3 coding DNA: TGTGCCTGGACCCTCGGGACAGGGGGCGCCTATTTT. Translation: CAWTLGTGGAYF.

The rearrangement links TRBV6-5 to TRBJ2-3, with 7 positions matching TRBD2. CDR1 is MNHEY and CDR2 is SVGAGI in the germline V gene. The V segment lost 10 bases and the J segment 4 bases; nucleotides outside the gene matches: 14. This CDR3 has 15 amino acids. CDR3 residues: CATLAMAGAADTQYF. Here the CDR3 DNA reads TGTGCCACATTAGCAATGGCGGGAGCGGCAGATACGCAGTATTTT.

The chain recombines TRBV6-6 with TRBJ1-1; TRBD1 agrees at 8 bases. V shed 5 bases and J 0 bases; nucleotides not matched to a gene: 8. The CDR3 spans 16 residues. Germline CDR1 MNHNY, CDR2 SVGAGI (reference sequence). The CDR3, as DNA: TGTGCCAGCAGTCCCAGGGACAGGTTTATGAACACTGAAGCTTTCTTT. Protein product: CASSPRDRFMNTEAFF.

The chain combines TRBV5-6 with TRBJ1-2, with TRBD1 as a possible D gene (5 bases). The germline V and J ends were trimmed by 4 bases and 8 bases, with 12 bases remaining between them. This CDR3 is 12 amino acids long. CDR1 is SGHDT and CDR2 is YYEEEE in the germline V gene. The CDR3 here is CASSPDIGGYTF. In DNA, the CDR3 is TGTGCCAGCAGCCCGGACATTGGAGGCTACACCTTC.

The V call is TRBV5-1, the J call TRBJ1-1, with D unclear. Looked up from germline, CDR1 is SGHRS and CDR2 is YFSETQ. The CDR3 covers 17 residues. Trimming pared 3 bases from V and 4 bases from J, leaving 22 bases between. Here the CDR3 DNA reads TGCGCCAGCAGCTCTTATGTACAGACGTGGAGGATCACTGAAGCTTTCTTT. It specifies CASSSYVQTWRITEAFF. The full variable domain, completed using reference TRBV5-1 and TRBJ1-1, is KAGVTQTPRYLIKTRGQQVTLSCSPISGHRSVSWYQQTPGQGLQFLFEYFSETQRNKGNFPGRFSGRQFSNSRSEMNVSTLELGDSALYLCASSSYVQTWRITEAFFGQGTRLTVV.

The rearrangement joins TRBV5-1 to TRBJ1-2; D perhaps matches TRBD1 (5 bases). Germline V gene sequence: CDR1 SGHRS, CDR2 YFSETQ. The CDR3 has 15 residues. V lost 5 bases, J lost 5 bases, and 19 bases lay in between. This CDR3 is CASSYAGHSFYGYTF. The CDR3 coding sequence is TGCGCCAGCAGTTACGCCGGACATTCTTTTTATGGCTACACCTTC.

This chain uses TRBV7-2 with TRBJ2-5; weak D call: TRBD1 (6 bases). Trimming cost V 5 bases and J 2 bases, with 9 bases left between them. This CDR3 is built from 13 residues. Germline values: CDR1 SGHTA, CDR2 FQGNSA. Here the CDR3 DNA reads TGTGCCAGCAGCCGGGGACAACAAGAGACCCAGTACTTC. Protein: CASSRGQQETQYF.

The V call is TRBV27, the J call TRBJ1-3; 11 bases match TRBD1. Trimming took 4 bases from V and 3 from J; bases not matched to a gene: 5. CDR3 length: 16 amino acids. Germline values: CDR1 MNHEY, CDR2 SMNVEV (reference sequence). CDR3 coding DNA: TGTGCCAGCAGTTCTTGGACAGGGGGCAGTGGAAACACCATATATTTT. The encoded protein is CASSSWTGGSGNTIYF.